Below, 29 T cell receptor beta chains from the same sample are listed, as sequenced in a study of cytomegalovirus exposure and HLA in healthy donors. The PCR had 60 Vbeta and 13 Jbeta primers. This table comes from immunoSEQ multiplex PCR, and its TCRdb copy is limited to in-frame clones, with some not included. This sample's clone table lists about 160,000 clones. Input material: PBMCs. These receptor sequences come from a man aged 25-45 years in good health and CMV-seronegative.

J is TRBJ2-7 and V is TRBV20-1; D is unclear. The germline V and J ends were trimmed by 6 bases and 3 bases, with 6 bases remaining between them. CDR1 DFQATT and CDR2 SNEGSKA come from the germline V gene (reference sequence). This CDR3 has 10 residues. The CDR3 nucleotides read TGCAGTGCCGAGGACTACGAGCAGTACTTC. Its protein product is CSAEDYEQYF.

The rearrangement links TRBV7-3 to TRBJ2-1, with a tentative D call TRBD2 (6 bases). The CDR3 extends over 14 amino acids. Germline CDR1 and CDR2: SGHTA and FQGTGA. The germline V and J ends were trimmed by 4 bases and 8 bases, with 15 bases remaining between them. The CDR3 sequence is CASSSRAGSDEQFF. The CDR3 DNA sequence: TGTGCCAGCAGCTCCCGCGCCGGGAGCGATGAGCAGTTCTTC.

The CDR3 spells CASSEGIGLALPETQYF. DNA of the CDR3: TGTGCCAGCAGTGAGGGAATCGGACTAGCTCTACCAGAGACCCAGTACTTC. The chain couples TRBV6-1 to TRBJ2-5, with 8 bases identical to TRBD2. Germline CDR1 reads MNHNS; CDR2 reads SASEGT. CDR3 length: 17 residues. The V gene end was trimmed by 3 bases and the J gene end by 4 bases; junction bases not matched to a gene: 13.

The chain uses TRBV28 and TRBJ1-2; 12 nucleotides match TRBD1. The CDR3 runs 17 residues. Trimming cost V 4 bases and J 4 bases; bases outside gene matches: 10. The V gene's germline CDR1 is MDHEN and CDR2 SYDVKM. The CDR3, as DNA: TGTGCCAGCAGTTCCCTAGGGACAGGGGGCGCGAGCTATGGCTACACCTTC. It is translated as CASSSLGTGGASYGYTF.

The chain carries TRBV5-1 and TRBJ1-1; D might be TRBD1 (5 bases). CDR1 and CDR2 from the germline V gene are SGHRS and YFSETQ. The CDR3 runs to 14 residues. V shed 4 bases and J shed 2 bases, with 12 bases lying between them. CDR3: CASSGGGSNTEAFF. CDR3 sequence (DNA): TGCGCCAGCAGCGGGGGAGGGAGTAACACTGAAGCTTTCTTT.

The CDR3 nucleotides are TGTGCCAGCAGCTTCGGAGATACGCAGTATTTT. This sequence encodes CASSFGDTQYF. The rearrangement uses TRBV7-3 and TRBJ2-3; D remains unclear. The CDR3 contains 11 residues. Germline V CDR1 and CDR2: SGHTA, FQGTGA. V was shortened by 3 bases and J by 5 bases, with 3 bases between the two germline ends.

The chain's CDR3 is CASSHTDRGLREKLFF. The CDR3 nucleotides read TGTGCCAGCAGTCATACAGACAGGGGGCTAAGAGAAAAACTGTTTTTT. V usage is TRBV2 and J usage is TRBJ1-4; 10 bases agree with TRBD1. V was clipped by 5 bases and J by 8 bases; unmatched bases: 11. In germline, CDR1 is SNHLY, CDR2 FYNNEI. This CDR3 comprises 16 residues.

The gene calls are TRBV5-1 and TRBJ2-1; TRBD1 agrees at 10 bases. Germline CDR1 SGHRS, CDR2 YFSETQ. The CDR3 has 15 residues. V gave up 3 bases and J gave up 5 bases; unmatched junction bases: 5. The CDR3 loop reads CASSSQGTGDNEQFF. CDR3 nucleotide sequence: TGCGCCAGCAGCTCCCAAGGGACAGGGGACAATGAGCAGTTCTTC.

The chain uses TRBV5-4 and TRBJ2-7; 13 nucleotides agree with TRBD2. The CDR3 consists of 15 residues. Germline CDR1 and CDR2: SGHNT and YYREEE (reference sequence). Germline trimming cut 4 bases from V and 5 bases from J; bases unmatched to any gene: 6. CDR3 protein: CASSGGLAGRNEQYF. In DNA, the CDR3 is TGTGCCAGCAGCGGGGGACTAGCGGGAAGGAACGAGCAGTACTTC.

The genes are TRBV9 and TRBJ2-1; TRBD1 matches 9 bases. CDR1 and CDR2 (germline): SGDLS, YYNGEE. This CDR3 spans 15 amino acids. The V segment lost 4 bases and the J segment 3 bases; nucleotides outside the gene matches: 5. The CDR3 loop is CASSPRDRVYNEQFF. The CDR3 DNA follows: TGTGCCAGCAGCCCCCGGGACAGGGTCTACAATGAGCAGTTCTTC.

CDR3 nucleotides: TGCGCCAGCAGCCAAGAGTTCACGCGGGGGGCTGAGGGCTACACCTTC. Its protein product is CASSQEFTRGAEGYTF. The chain carries TRBV4-3 and TRBJ1-2, with TRBD1 as a possible D gene (6 bases). Between the trimmed V and J ends, which lost 0 bases and 8 bases, there was a span of 19 bases. Germline CDR1 and CDR2: LGHNA and YSLEER. This CDR3 comprises 16 residues.

The V and J genes are TRBV2 and TRBJ1-4; 9 bases map to TRBD1. This CDR3 is built from 15 residues. From germline, CDR1 is SNHLY and CDR2 FYNNEI. V trimming: 6 bases; J trimming: 8 bases; junction bases outside the gene matches: 10. CDR3 amino acids: CASRSGPGQGEKLFF. The CDR3 region has the DNA TGTGCCAGCAGGTCAGGCCCGGGACAGGGCGAAAAACTGTTTTTT. The full variable domain, rest sourced from reference TRBV2 and TRBJ1-4, is EPEVTQTPSHQVTQMGQEVILRCVPISNHLYFYWYRQILGQKVEFLVSFYNNEISEKSEIFDDQFSVERPDGSNFTLKIRSTKLEDSAMYFCASRSGPGQGEKLFFGSGTQLSVL.

J is TRBJ2-2 and V is TRBV5-4; TRBD2 is a possible D gene (5 bases). V gave up 3 bases and J gave up 6 bases, with 12 bases separating them. CDR1 and CDR2 from the germline V gene are SGHNT and YYREEE (reference sequence). This CDR3 is 14 amino acids long. CDR3 protein: CASSSRSGAGELFF. In DNA form, the CDR3 reads TGTGCCAGCAGCTCTCGGTCCGGGGCCGGGGAGCTGTTTTTT.

The chain uses TRBV27 and TRBJ2-5, with D possibly matching TRBD2 (7 bases). Matching the DNA end better, TRBJ2-7 makes the J call doubtful. The CDR3 has 16 residues. Germline V CDR1 and CDR2: MNHEY, SMNVEV (reference sequence). As DNA, the CDR3 is TGTGCCAGCAGTTTCCTCGGGGGCGGGAGTTCCTACGAGCAGTACTTC. Encoded protein: CASSFLGGGSSYEQYF.

V and J are TRBV10-3 and TRBJ2-2; tentative D call: TRBD2 (6 bases). This CDR3 has 13 amino acids. CDR1 ENHRY and CDR2 SYGVKD come from the germline V gene. Trimming pared 6 bases from V and 6 bases from J, leaving 11 bases between. CDR3 in amino acids: CAIRGGPAGELFF. The CDR3 nucleotides are TGTGCCATCAGAGGAGGGCCGGCCGGGGAGCTGTTTTTT.

The J gene is TRBJ2-5, the V gene TRBV6-5, with 14 positions matching TRBD2. CDR1 and CDR2 from the germline V gene are MNHEY and SVGAGI. This CDR3 has 16 amino acids. The trim removed 2 bases at V and 2 bases at J, leaving 1 base unmatched. In DNA, the CDR3 is TGTGCCAGCAGTTACCGACTAGCGGGAGGGCAAGAGACCCAGTACTTC. It codes for CASSYRLAGGQETQYF.

The genes are TRBV5-8 and TRBJ2-2, with D unresolved. The CDR3 extends over 15 amino acids. Trimming took off 0 bases at V and 5 bases at J, with 11 bases between the two ends. Germline CDR1 SGHTS, CDR2 YDEGEE. The CDR3 spells CASSLELDGTGELFF. As DNA, the CDR3 is TGTGCCAGCAGCTTGGAGCTAGACGGAACCGGGGAGCTGTTTTTT.

The rearrangement uses TRBV11-3 and TRBJ1-1, with D maybe TRBD1 (5 bases). The germline V gene has CDR1 SGHNT and CDR2 YENEEA. Trimming cost V 2 bases and J 0 bases, with 7 bases left between them. The CDR3 is 14 amino acids. The CDR3 region is CASSLQGVNTEAFF. CDR3 nucleotides: TGTGCCAGCAGCTTACAAGGGGTGAACACTGAAGCTTTCTTT.

This chain links TRBV5-4 with TRBJ2-5; 7 bases are shared with TRBD1. Germline V gives CDR1 SGHNT, CDR2 YYREEE (reference sequence). The CDR3 extends over 14 amino acids. V shed 4 bases and J 5 bases; nucleotides not matched to a gene: 8. The CDR3 nucleotides are TGTGCCAGCAGCATACCGACAGGGCGCGAGACCCAGTACTTC. Protein product: CASSIPTGRETQYF.

This rearrangement joins TRBV30 to TRBJ1-2, with D maybe TRBD1 (5 bases). Trimming removed 5 bases from V and 6 bases from J, with 16 bases in between. In germline, CDR1 is GTSNPN, CDR2 SVGIG (reference sequence). The CDR3 runs 13 residues. This chain's CDR3 is CAWVQEGYHGYTF. In DNA, the CDR3 is TGTGCCTGGGTTCAGGAGGGGTATCATGGCTACACCTTC.

V and J are TRBV28 and TRBJ2-3; possible D gene TRBD1, 6 bases. The CDR3 runs to 14 residues. Trimming left V 8 bases short and J 3 bases short, with 15 bases between. Germline V gene lookup returns CDR1 MDHEN and CDR2 SYDVKM. CDR3 sequence reads: CASRQGLLTDTQYF. The CDR3 region has the DNA TGTGCCAGCCGTCAGGGGCTTCTTACAGATACGCAGTATTTT.

The V and J genes are TRBV6-1 and TRBJ1-2, with 7 bases aligning to TRBD1. Germline assignment: CDR1 MNHNS and CDR2 SASEGT. The CDR3 totals 13 residues. V lost 2 bases to trimming and J lost 4 bases; unmatched junction nucleotides: 1. In DNA, the CDR3 is TGTGCCAGCAGTGAAAGGACAGGCTATGGCTACACCTTC. Translation gives CASSERTGYGYTF.

The chain uses TRBV4-1 and TRBJ2-5; possibly TRBD2 for D (5 bases). TRBJ2-7 explains the end of the DNA better; the J call may be wrong. This CDR3 is 14 amino acids long. CDR1 and CDR2 from the germline V gene are MGHRA and YSYEKL. The DNA of the CDR3 is TGCGCCAGCACCGCCTCGGGGAGCCTCTCCGAGCAGTACTTC. This translates into CASTASGSLSEQYF.

The J gene is TRBJ2-7, the V gene TRBV7-2; no clear D gene. The CDR3 is 11 residues long. The V gene's germline CDR1 is SGHTA and CDR2 FQGNSA. The germline V and J ends were trimmed by 4 bases and 2 bases, with 3 bases remaining between them. CDR3 region: CASSSTYEQYF. The CDR3 DNA follows: TGTGCCAGCAGCTCCACCTACGAGCAGTACTTC.

V and J are TRBV5-6 and TRBJ1-1; 8 bases align to TRBD1. The length of the CDR3 is 17 residues. The trim removed 4 bases at V and 2 bases at J, leaving 13 bases unmatched. CDR1 and CDR2 from the germline V gene are SGHDT and YYEEEE. The CDR3 protein is CASSLPGQGVPNTEAFF. The CDR3 DNA follows: TGTGCCAGCAGCCTCCCCGGACAGGGTGTACCCAACACTGAAGCTTTCTTT.

The chain carries TRBV5-1 and TRBJ1-6; 9 bases align to TRBD1. V dropped 0 bases and J dropped 7; count of bases not matched to a gene: 5. The CDR3 covers 16 residues. Germline CDR1 and CDR2: SGHRS and YFSETQ. The CDR3: CASSLASGQGNSPLHF. The CDR3 DNA sequence: TGCGCCAGCAGCTTGGCCTCAGGACAGGGGAATTCACCCCTCCACTTT. Using reference TRBV5-1 and TRBJ1-6 for the parts outside the CDR3, the full variable domain is KAGVTQTPRYLIKTRGQQVTLSCSPISGHRSVSWYQQTPGQGLQFLFEYFSETQRNKGNFPGRFSGRQFSNSRSEMNVSTLELGDSALYLCASSLASGQGNSPLHFGNGTRLTVT.

The genes are TRBV28 and TRBJ2-2, with 11 nucleotides matching TRBD2. The length of the CDR3 is 18 residues. Germline-derived CDR1 and CDR2 are MDHEN and SYDVKM. V lost 4 bases to trimming and J lost 1 base; unmatched junction nucleotides: 8. CDR3 protein: CASSSAGLAAKNTGELFF. CDR3 coding DNA: TGTGCCAGCAGTTCCGCGGGACTAGCGGCTAAGAACACCGGGGAGCTGTTTTTT.

This sequence joins TRBV6-5 and TRBJ2-2; a weak D match, TRBD1 (5 bases). The CDR3 has 16 residues. V was pared by 0 bases and J by 6 bases, with 14 bases between. Germline CDR1 reads MNHEY; CDR2 reads SVGAGI. CDR3 sequence: CASSYSGRVSSGELFF. In DNA form, the CDR3 reads TGTGCCAGCAGTTACTCTGGCAGGGTATCATCCGGGGAGCTGTTTTTT.

The gene calls are TRBV15 and TRBJ1-5; D perhaps matches TRBD1 (6 bases). The V end was cut by 5 bases, the J end by 2 bases, with 13 bases between. The CDR3 runs to 15 residues. Germline lookup yields CDR1 LNHNV and CDR2 YYDKDF (reference sequence). CDR3 amino acids: CATSGEGGGNQPQHF. The DNA of the CDR3 is TGTGCCACCAGCGGGGAGGGGGGAGGCAATCAGCCCCAGCATTTT. The entire variable domain, with the rest obtained from reference TRBV15 and TRBJ1-5, is as follows: DAMVIQNPRYQVTQFGKPVTLSCSQTLNHNVMYWYQQKSSQAPKLLFHYYDKDFNNEADTPDNFQSRRPNTSFCFLDIRSPGLGDTAMYLCATSGEGGGNQPQHFGDGTRLSIL.